This T cell receptor beta chain was recorded in a study of cytomegalovirus exposure and HLA in healthy donors. This clone was counted once. Its antigen is not identified. This CDR3 region has 17 residues. Germline V gene sequence: CDR1 SGHNT, CDR2 YYREEE (reference sequence). V lost 4 bases to trimming and J lost 1 base; unmatched junction nucleotides: 13. General study points: Available immune exposure information covered CMV serostatus only.

PCR amplification relied on 60 Vbeta primers (plus 13 Jbeta primers). The table came from immunoSEQ multiplex PCR; TCRdb's copy has only in-frame clones and leaves some out. This table holds about 170,000 clones, around 75% found once. The sample comprised PBMCs. This TCR was recovered from a woman in her forties or fifties in good health and CMV-seropositive. This chain uses TRBV5-4 with TRBJ2-7; the match to TRBD1 covers 8 bases. DNA of the CDR3: TGTGCCAGCAGCCTCGGAGTCGGCAGGGGGCGTTCCTACGAGCAGTACTTC. Its protein product is CASSLGVGRGRSYEQYF.